This T cell receptor (beta chain) originates from a study of cytomegalovirus exposure and HLA in healthy donors. The V gene's germline CDR1 is MGHDK and CDR2 SYGVNS. This CDR3 is built from 14 residues. V was clipped by 7 bases and J by 0 bases; unmatched bases: 3. Primers included in the PCR were 60 Vbeta and 13 Jbeta primers. TCRdb's table, derived via immunoSEQ multiplex PCR, lists solely in-frame clones and lacks some. The table lists around 90,000 clones, just under 80% of them singletons. This rearrangement joins TRBV25-1 to TRBJ2-3; 8 bases are shared with TRBD2. The TCR comes from a man aged 30-40 years in good health and CMV-seronegative. The sample comprised PBMCs. CDR3 sequence: CASTTSGSTDTQYF. The CDR3 DNA is TGTGCCAGCACTACTAGCGGAAGCACAGATACGCAGTATTTT.